This T cell receptor beta chain stems from a study of T cell responses to AZD1222 COVID-19 vaccine listed by TCRdb under 2021. Notes on the research overall: AZD1222 recipients with second doses at about 4 weeks or about 12 weeks were pooled, because spike-specific TCR depth and breadth did not differ between schedules. A total of around 240 trial participants underwent TCR sequencing, of whom 200 to 220 received two doses of AZD1222 and about 26 received two doses of the MenACWY control vaccine. Trial participants were enrolled by age into subgroups of 18-55, 56-69 and 70-plus years, and around 140, 26 and 57 TCR-sequenced participants, respectively, were included in these subgroups. What the research found in general, with its limitations: In the small 56-69-year group, the increase in depth fell short of significance, most likely because of low power. Vaccine-associated CD4 TCRs spanned the whole spike protein, with dominant responses in regions 160-218 and 743-854. No day 14 peak-response samples were available, so repertoires were characterized only after the peak T cell response. Participants were mostly white British and included more females than males, and it was suggested by the authors that clonal diversity may have been underestimated. Spike-specific TCR breadth and depth rose significantly after two AZD1222 doses compared with day 0 and with MenACWY recipients. Conclusions about previously exposed vaccinees were limited because only a handful of AZD1222 recipients were SARS-CoV-2 seropositive at baseline. Nearly half of unique spike-specific TCRs reportedly recognized epitopes outside regions mutated in the B.1.351 and B.1.1.7 variants.

The time point label, as the study defines it: baseline before first vaccination. Vaccinee samples came from UK trials COV001 and COV002, including a single-blind randomized controlled phase 2/3 trial of AZD1222 (ChAdOx1 nCoV-19) in healthy adults. For TCRbeta chain sequencing, PBMC samples from trial participants were taken at day 0 and at day 28 after the second dose. The CDR3 regions of human TCRbeta chains were analyzed by immunosequencing. From the authors' description of their analysis: Repertoire TCRs were matched against a reference library of SARS-CoV-2-specific TCRs generated with the MIRA antigen-specificity platform. Breadth was defined as the fraction of unique TCRs that were SARS-CoV-2-associated. Depth was defined as the fraction of total T cells that were SARS-CoV-2-associated. Using the MIRA data, each spike-specific TCR was assigned both to the spike region to which the TCR was reactive and to a CD4 or CD8 class. Log10-transformed breadth and depth values were compared by one-way ANOVA with Sidak's multiple comparisons tests. TCRdb's version of the immuneACCESS table is confined to in-frame rearrangements and falls short of the full clone set. An unresolved V gene accounts for under half of the shortfall where checked; the remainder is of unknown origin. The DNA was the basis for D and trimming; V, J and clone size are from that table. The sample includes 150,000 to 200,000 clones, with roughly 94% observed a single time. Approximately 0.64% of the sample is taken by the ten largest.

As to this clone: This clone's antigen is unknown. The input lacks base qualities; no much larger clone sits a single base away.

V loses 4 bases at its end and J loses 6 bases; junction bases beyond the gene matches: 3. Reading the germline V gene gives CDR1 KGHSH and CDR2 LQKENI. Measured from the cysteine to the phenylalanine, the CDR3 is 13 residues long. Only CDR3 DNA is held: 39 bases, read in frame from base 1. The source was peripheral blood, collected on day 0 of AZD1222 vaccination. Rearrangement joined TRBV18 to TRBJ1-5; TRBD1 lines up with 7 middle nucleotides. This clonotype was obtained from an adult in good health. The DNA reads TGTGCCAGCTCACAGGGGGCGGTTCAGCCCCAGCATTTT. Translation gives CASSQGAVQPQHF.